The 13 T cell receptor beta chains presented below share a single source sample, sequenced in a study of T cell repertoires in cytomegalovirus infection. Antigens for these TCRs are unknown. TCRdb reanalysed the reads using MiXCR and keeps one entry per CDR3 protein. The sample shows 650,000 to 850,000 distinct CDR3 sequences, about 28% of them seen only once. This sample comprised cultured CD8+ T cells from PBMCs, obtained from culture after CMV antigen stimulation. The receptor set was obtained from a human donor in good health (CMV status not recorded). Some clones in this sample may be carry-over from other donors' samples.

The chain carries TRBV6-5 and TRBJ2-1, with 8 nucleotides matching TRBD2. This CDR3 is 17 amino acids long. With 0 bases clipped from V and 6 bases from J, the junction kept 10 bases outside the gene matches. CDR1 is MNHEY and CDR2 is SVGAGI in the germline V gene. CDR3 bases: TGTGCCAGCAGTTACTCAAGCGGGGGACCCATTGCCAATGAGCAGTTCTTC. Its protein is CASSYSSGGPIANEQFF.

This CDR3 is CASSQVDDPQGGYTF. The DNA for the CDR3 is TGTGCCAGCAGCCAAGTAGATGACCCCCAGGGGGGCTACACCTTC. This chain joins TRBV4-2 and TRBJ1-2; possible D gene TRBD1, 6 bases. V lost 1 base and J lost 8, with 17 bases in between. Germline-derived CDR1 and CDR2 are LGHNA and YNFKEQ. The CDR3 extends over 15 amino acids.

The chain links TRBV2 to TRBJ1-5, with D unclear. The CDR3 has 13 residues. Germline-derived CDR1 and CDR2 are SNHLY and FYNNEI. V was trimmed by 6 bases and J by 5 bases, leaving 11 bases between them. CDR3 nucleotides: TGTGCCAGCAGGCGAACTGGAGATCAGCCCCAGCATTTT. Its protein is CASRRTGDQPQHF. Supplemented by reference TRBV2 and TRBJ1-5, the full variable domain reads EPEVTQTPSHQVTQMGQEVILRCVPISNHLYFYWYRQILGQKVEFLVSFYNNEISEKSEIFDDQFSVERPDGSNFTLKIRSTKLEDSAMYFCASRRTGDQPQHFGDGTRLSIL.

This clonotype came up a few times. The chain couples TRBV6-5 to TRBJ1-1, with D hard to call. V was trimmed by 0 bases and J by 5 bases, leaving 13 bases between them. Germline V gives CDR1 MNHEY, CDR2 SVGAGI. This CDR3 is 15 amino acids long. The CDR3 reads CASSYSNGLGTEAFF. The CDR3 bases are TGTGCCAGCAGTTACTCGAATGGGCTAGGAACTGAAGCTTTCTTT.

This clonotype was observed a few times. For the CDR3, the DNA is TGTGCTAGTGGTTTGGTACGGGATGGCTACACCTTC. It encodes CASGLVRDGYTF. V gene TRBV12-5 combines with J gene TRBJ1-2; D call uncertain. Germline lookup yields CDR1 LGHNT and CDR2 FRNRAP. This CDR3 comprises 12 residues. Trimming cost V 0 bases and J 6 bases, with 5 bases left between them.

The V call is TRBV27, the J call TRBJ1-2; D is perhaps TRBD1 (6 bases). This CDR3 has 13 residues. V lost 7 bases and J 5 bases, leaving 14 bases between the germline ends. Germline CDR1 reads MNHEY; CDR2 reads SMNVEV (reference sequence). The CDR3 protein is CASKPGAFYGYTF. CDR3 DNA sequence: TGTGCCAGCAAGCCAGGGGCGTTTTATGGCTACACCTTC.

There are a few counts of this clonotype. V usage is TRBV7-9 and J usage is TRBJ1-4, with a tentative D call TRBD1 (6 bases). Germline V gene data show CDR1 as SEHNR and CDR2 as FQNEAQ (reference sequence). CDR3 length: 15 amino acids. Deletions cut 4 bases from V and 8 bases from J, with 17 bases between. In DNA form, the CDR3 reads TGTGCCAGCAGCTCTCCCCAGGGGTGGAGAGAAAAACTGTTTTTT. Protein sequence: CASSSPQGWREKLFF.

The rearrangement joins TRBV20-1 to TRBJ2-7; D gene ambiguous. The CDR3 extends over 14 amino acids. V lost 0 bases and J 2 bases, leaving 11 bases between the germline ends. CDR1 and CDR2 from the germline V gene are DFQATT and SNEGSKA (reference sequence). CDR3 in DNA: TGCAGTGCTAGAGATGTGGCGTTACCCTACGAGCAGTACTTC. Protein sequence: CSARDVALPYEQYF.

This clonotype was seen many times. V gene TRBV6-1 combines with J gene TRBJ2-2; D not certain. Germline CDR1 MNHNS, CDR2 SASEGT. The CDR3 consists of 13 residues. Trimming took off 2 bases at V and 7 bases at J, with 8 bases between the two ends. This chain's CDR3 is CASSENVFGELFF. The CDR3 DNA is TGTGCCAGCAGTGAAAACGTCTTCGGGGAGCTGTTTTTT.

The chain couples TRBV18 to TRBJ2-3; no clear D. This CDR3 comprises 15 residues. Germline assignment: CDR1 KGHSH and CDR2 LQKENI. V was shortened by 1 base and J by 2 bases, with 10 bases between the two germline ends. CDR3 in DNA: TGTGCCAGCTCACCACTTACAGCTTTCACAGATACGCAGTATTTT. Residues: CASSPLTAFTDTQYF.

The chain is built from TRBV12-3 or TRBV12-4 and TRBJ2-7, with D unresolved. This CDR3 is built from 12 residues. Trimming stripped 6 bases from V and 1 base from J, with 7 bases between. The CDR3 loop reads CASRHGSYEQYF. CDR3 in DNA: TGTGCCAGCAGACACGGATCCTACGAGCAGTACTTC.

The CDR3 loop is CASSPGPQLAYEQYF. The CDR3 DNA reads TGTGCCAGCTCACCCGGACCCCAGCTGGCCTACGAGCAGTACTTC. The chain employs TRBV18 and TRBJ2-7; unclear D gene. Germline V gives CDR1 KGHSH, CDR2 LQKENI. Between the trimmed V and J ends, which lost 3 bases and 2 bases, there was a span of 14 bases. The CDR3 consists of 15 residues.

There are a few counts of this clonotype. This rearrangement joins TRBV6-6 to TRBJ2-5; maybe TRBD2 (5 bases). Looked up from germline, CDR1 is MNHNY and CDR2 is SVGAGI (reference sequence). The CDR3 totals 16 residues. V dropped 1 base and J dropped 4 bases, with 16 bases sitting between them. CDR3 sequence: CASSYYLRGMSETQYF. CDR3 nucleotides: TGTGCCAGCAGTTACTACCTCCGGGGAATGTCAGAGACCCAGTACTTC.